This T cell receptor (beta chain) was found in a study of breast tumors, draining lymph nodes, adjacent tissues. This CDR3 has 16 residues. Germline-derived CDR1 and CDR2 are SEHNR and FQNEAQ (reference sequence). Trimming removed 5 bases from V and 6 bases from J, with 17 bases in between. TCRdb re-called the multiplex PCR reads with MiXCR, one entry per CDR3 protein. The sample gives roughly 120,000 distinct CDR3 sequences, just under 20% of which show up once; roughly 3.6% is in the top ten. This clonotype was found many times. Its antigen is not known. The lymph nodes were axillary draining lymph nodes from breast cancer patients. Findings of the study overall: Tumors had less TCR diversity than lymph nodes, more than nontumor tissue.

The chain combines TRBV7-9 with TRBJ1-6, with a weak D call TRBD1 (6 bases). The origin of this receptor is a female donor with breast cancer. Some clones in this sample may be carry-over from other donors' samples. Specimen: axillary lymph node tissue. CDR3 residues: CASSVGGARGNSPLHF. In DNA, the CDR3 is TGTGCCAGCAGCGTGGGGGGGGCTCGTGGTAATTCACCCCTCCACTTT. Based on the CDR3 plus reference TRBV7-9 and TRBJ1-6, the full variable domain is DTGVSQNPRHKITKRGQNVTFRCDPISEHNRLYWYRQTLGQGPEFLTYFQNEAQLEKSRLLSDRFSAERPKGSFSTLEIQRTEQGDSAMYLCASSVGGARGNSPLHFGNGTRLTVT.